The following is a TCR beta chain sequence with its context. Its antigen is unidentified. These data originate in a study of T cell responses to AZD1222 COVID-19 vaccine. Study in general: Second-dose schedules of about 4 or about 12 weeks were combined.

The CDR3 length is 13 residues. V dropped 6 bases and J dropped 7 bases, with 15 bases sitting between them. Germline V lookup: CDR1 MNHEY, CDR2 SVGAGI. Measured with immunoSEQ multiplex PCR; TCRdb has only the in-frame clones, and not every one. The table has tens of thousands of clones, approximately 81% seen once. General study findings and limits: CD4 TCRs linked to vaccination spanned spike, dominating at 160-218 and 743-854. None of the repertoires were sampled until the peak T cell response had passed. As reported, nearly half of all spike-specific TCRs target variant regions that are unmutated.

The chain links TRBV6-5 to TRBJ1-1, with D hard to call. This clonotype originated in an adult in good health. The sequenced sample was peripheral blood, obtained on day 0 of AZD1222 vaccination. CDR3 DNA: TGTGCCAGCAGCAGACCAGGACGGAATGAAGCTTTCTTT. Amino acid sequence: CASSRPGRNEAFF.